This TCR beta chain was profiled in a study of blood T cell repertoires in COVID-19. Overall study context: Collection of acute and convalescent COVID-19 samples took place in the United States, Italy and Spain. From T cells, B-cell-depleted T cells, or PBMCs came the material, which was cDNA or gDNA.

In the study's own analysis: How many nucleated cells were present was estimated from reference gene primer amplification. Measured with immunoSEQ multiplex PCR; TCRdb has only the in-frame clones, and not every one. V and J calls and clone size are given by that table; D and trimming were obtained from the DNA. Of roughly 150,000 clones listed, roughly 80% are singletons. Assignments of participants to cohorts depended upon their own reported clinical history. This clone appeared a single time. Germline V gene lookup returns CDR1 MNHEY and CDR2 SVGEGT. V gave up 5 bases and J gave up 6 bases; unmatched junction bases: 12. This CDR3 has 15 residues.

J is TRBJ1-1 and V is TRBV6-2 or TRBV6-3; TRBD1 matches at 7 bases. The sequence was collected from a middle-aged woman with acute COVID-19. The sequenced sample consisted of PBMCs or T cells enriched from blood (not recorded which). The CDR3 loop is CASSLNRQGMAEAFF. In DNA form, the CDR3 reads TGTGCCAGCAGTCTCAACAGACAGGGAATGGCTGAAGCTTTCTTT.